Listed below are T cell receptor beta chains from one sample, sequenced in a study of shared clonotypes between healthy human individuals. Only in-frame clones appear in the TCRdb table, and some are missing; sequencing was by immunoSEQ multiplex PCR. The sample lists 550,000 to 800,000 clones; around 67% were seen once. The specimen was memory CD4+ T cells sorted from blood. All receptors derive from a woman in her 30s in good health. Each CDR3 is given with its conserved first and last residue. D genes are given only for firm matches. Some rows have no size entry. The others give once, few or many, or a class for an expanded clone.

j_call,cdr3_length,d_call,clone_size,v_call,cdr3_aa,cdr3_nt
TRBJ2-7,15,-,few,TRBV11-2,CASSLLGGPSYEQYF,TGTGCCAGCAGCTTATTAGGGGGTCCTTCCTACGAGCAGTACTTC
TRBJ2-5,13,-,-,TRBV5-1,CASSIGPQETQYF,TGCGCCAGCAGCATAGGCCCTCAAGAGACCCAGTACTTC
TRBJ1-2,15,TRBD1,-,TRBV27,CASSFFGTGGAGYTF,TGTGCCAGCAGTTTCTTTGGGACAGGGGGCGCGGGCTACACCTTC
TRBJ1-1,13,-,-,TRBV30,CAWRPGHNTEAFF,TGTGCCTGGAGACCGGGGCACAACACTGAAGCTTTCTTT
TRBJ1-5,16,-,-,TRBV18,CASSPNARGPNQPQHF,TGTGCCAGCTCACCTAACGCCAGGGGCCCCAATCAGCCCCAGCATTTT
TRBJ1-1,14,-,-,TRBV7-3,CASSLGPTNTEAFF,TGTGCCAGCAGCTTAGGGCCGACGAACACTGAAGCTTTCTTT
TRBJ2-1,13,TRBD2,-,TRBV2,CASSSGRGLRQFF,TGTGCCAGCAGTAGCGGGAGAGGGTTGCGGCAGTTCTTC
TRBJ2-3,16,-,-,TRBV4-1,CASSQNRASGTDTQYF,TGCGCCAGCAGCCAAAATCGGGCTAGCGGCACAGATACGCAGTATTTT
TRBJ2-7,14,-,few,TRBV5-5,CASSVTVTSYEQYF,TGTGCCAGCAGCGTGACAGTGACTTCCTACGAGCAGTACTTC
TRBJ1-1,14,-,few,TRBV6-5,CASTLGTGNTEAFF,TGTGCCAGCACCCTAGGGACGGGGAACACTGAAGCTTTCTTT